One sample yielded the 13 T cell receptor beta chains listed below, sequenced in a study of CD8 T cells in Susac syndrome. Random hexamers were used to reverse transcribe the RNA input (about 0.45 to 1 ug). TCRdb ran MiXCR on the immunoSEQ multiplex PCR reads and lists one entry per CDR3 protein. The top ten clones hold approximately 0.18% of a sample with some 140,000 distinct CDR3 sequences, more than 85% of them seen once. Sequences were obtained from CD8+ T cells from PBMCs. These receptors were taken from a human donor with Susac syndrome.

The V gene is TRBV3-1, the J gene TRBJ1-2; D possibly corresponds to TRBD1 (5 bases). The CDR3 has 13 amino acids. Trimming left V 4 bases short and J 0 bases short, with 6 bases between. The germline gives CDR1 LGHDT, CDR2 YNNKEL (reference sequence). The chain's CDR3 is CASSPTANYGYTF. In nucleotides, the CDR3 is TGTGCCAGCAGCCCGACAGCTAACTATGGCTACACCTTC.

The V and J genes are TRBV27 and TRBJ2-7; TRBD1 might be the D (6 bases). The V and J ends lost 2 bases and 3 bases respectively, with 11 bases between them. The CDR3 sequence is 14 residues long. Per the germline V gene, CDR1 is MNHEY and CDR2 is SMNVEV (reference sequence). The DNA of the CDR3 is TGTGCCAGCAGTTTAGGGGACATGATCTACGAGCAGTACTTC. Translating gives CASSLGDMIYEQYF.

V is TRBV29-1 and J is TRBJ2-7; D perhaps matches TRBD1 (6 bases). V dropped 7 bases and J dropped 2 bases, with 15 bases sitting between them. Germline loops: CDR1 SQVTM, CDR2 ANQGSEA. The CDR3 sequence is 13 residues long. For the CDR3, the DNA is TGCAGCGCCGTCGGGACAACCGCCTACGAGCAGTACTTC. It translates to CSAVGTTAYEQYF.

The J gene is TRBJ1-2, the V gene TRBV5-4; D not resolved. Germline V gene data show CDR1 as SGHNT and CDR2 as YYREEE (reference sequence). The CDR3 has 15 residues. Trimming pared 4 bases from V and 1 base from J, leaving 14 bases between. The chain's CDR3 is CASSPGLGLNYGYTF. The CDR3 nucleotides read TGTGCCAGCAGCCCGGGGTTGGGTCTTAACTATGGCTACACCTTC.

The CDR3 DNA is TGTGCCAGCAGTCAAACAGCTCCTAGCACAGATACGCAGTATTTT. It is translated as CASSQTAPSTDTQYF. The J gene is TRBJ2-3, the V gene TRBV27; D is undetermined. Germline values: CDR1 MNHEY, CDR2 SMNVEV (reference sequence). The CDR3 runs to 15 residues. V lost 5 bases to trimming and J lost 0 bases, with 12 bases between them.

This chain uses TRBV14 with TRBJ1-2; no reliable D call. Germline values: CDR1 SGHDN, CDR2 FVKESK. V lost 3 bases and J 4 bases, leaving 9 bases between the germline ends. The CDR3 totals 13 residues. The CDR3 spells CASSHPDVYGYTF. The CDR3 nucleotides read TGTGCCAGCAGCCATCCAGATGTCTATGGCTACACCTTC.

The rearrangement links TRBV20-1 to TRBJ2-3, with 8 bases fitting TRBD2. The J segment lost 4 bases and the V segment lost 1 base, leaving 1 base of the junction unmatched. CDR1 is DFQATT, CDR2 SNEGSKA, per germline (reference sequence). The CDR3 runs to 13 residues. CDR3 loop: CSARGREADTQYF. As DNA, the CDR3 is TGCAGTGCTAGAGGGCGGGAGGCAGATACGCAGTATTTT.

The chain links TRBV4-2 to TRBJ2-1; a possible D gene is TRBD1 (6 bases). CDR3 length equals 11 residues. Trimming stripped 7 bases from V and 7 bases from J, with 8 bases between. The germline CDR1 and CDR2 sequences are LGHNA and YNFKEQ. The CDR3 here is CASIRGNEQFF. Written as DNA, the CDR3 is TGTGCCAGCATCAGGGGAAATGAGCAGTTCTTC.

This chain links TRBV15 with TRBJ2-5, with 12 bases identical to TRBD2. Trimming cost V 5 bases and J 2 bases; bases outside gene matches: 6. CDR3 size: 16 residues. Germline V gene sequence: CDR1 LNHNV, CDR2 YYDKDF (reference sequence). CDR3 sequence: CATSLRTSGTQETQYF. In DNA, the CDR3 is TGTGCCACCAGCTTGCGGACTAGCGGGACACAAGAGACCCAGTACTTC.

The CDR3 is CASSQEGIYTDTQYF. CDR3 nucleotides: TGCGCCAGCAGCCAGGAGGGAATCTACACAGATACGCAGTATTTT. The rearrangement joins TRBV5-1 to TRBJ2-3; the D gene is possibly TRBD2 (6 bases). The germline V gene encodes CDR1 SGHRS and CDR2 YFSETQ. The V end was cut by 4 bases, the J end by 2 bases, with 14 bases between. The CDR3 spans 15 residues. The whole variable domain, filled in from reference TRBV5-1 and TRBJ2-3, reads KAGVTQTPRYLIKTRGQQVTLSCSPISGHRSVSWYQQTPGQGLQFLFEYFSETQRNKGNFPGRFSGRQFSNSRSEMNVSTLELGDSALYLCASSQEGIYTDTQYFGPGTRLTVL.

The genes are TRBV20-1 and TRBJ1-2; TRBD1 matches 7 bases. Germline V gene lookup returns CDR1 DFQATT and CDR2 SNEGSKA (reference sequence). V dropped 0 bases and J dropped 7; count of bases not matched to a gene: 11. The CDR3 runs to 15 residues. As DNA, the CDR3 is TGCAGTGCTAGAGATCCTACAGGGGTAAAGTTTGGCTACACCTTC. Translating gives CSARDPTGVKFGYTF.

V usage is TRBV12-3 or TRBV12-4 and J usage is TRBJ2-7; TRBD2 matches at 10 bases. This CDR3 spans 15 amino acids. V lost 7 bases to trimming and J lost 2 bases; unmatched junction nucleotides: 8. CDR3 amino acids: CASTSTSGPTYEQYF. Here the CDR3 DNA reads TGTGCCAGCACCTCGACTAGCGGGCCAACCTACGAGCAGTACTTC.

The V and J genes are TRBV6-1 and TRBJ2-5, with 7 bases aligning to TRBD1. The CDR3 extends over 14 amino acids. Germline values: CDR1 MNHNS, CDR2 SASEGT. V was clipped by 5 bases and J by 3 bases; unmatched bases: 6. The CDR3 sequence is CASSPWTGEETQYF. The CDR3 DNA sequence: TGTGCCAGCAGTCCCTGGACAGGAGAAGAGACCCAGTACTTC.